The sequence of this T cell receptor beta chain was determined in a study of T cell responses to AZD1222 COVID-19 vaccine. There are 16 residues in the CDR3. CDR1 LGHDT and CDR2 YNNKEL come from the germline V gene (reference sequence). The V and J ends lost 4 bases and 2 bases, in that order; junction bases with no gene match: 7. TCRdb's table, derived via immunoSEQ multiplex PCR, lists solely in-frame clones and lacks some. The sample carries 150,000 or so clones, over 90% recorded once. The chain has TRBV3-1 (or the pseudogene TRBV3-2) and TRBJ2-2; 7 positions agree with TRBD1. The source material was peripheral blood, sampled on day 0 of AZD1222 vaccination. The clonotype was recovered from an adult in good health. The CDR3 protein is CASSLHGTVNTGELFF. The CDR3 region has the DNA TGTGCCAGCAGCCTCCACGGGACAGTCAACACCGGGGAGCTGTTTTTT.